The 23 T cell receptor beta chains reported below all come from one sample, sequenced in a study of OX40 agonist ivuxolimab in advanced cancers. The assay was immunoSEQ multiplex PCR, and TCRdb's table has in-frame clones only and misses some. Among over 10,000 clones listed, roughly two thirds were seen once. The source material was CD4+ or CD8+ T cells sorted from blood, sampled in a trial of the OX40 agonist ivuxolimab. Source of these receptors: an adult with an advanced solid tumor such as melanoma, head and neck, liver or kidney cancer.

J is TRBJ1-1 and V is TRBV28; D is undetermined. The V end lost 1 base, the J end lost 1 base, and 10 bases lay between the germline ends. The CDR3 sequence is 15 residues long. Germline V CDR1 and CDR2: MDHEN, SYDVKM. The CDR3 loop is CASSLYVDPNTEAFF. Here the CDR3 DNA reads TGTGCCAGCAGTTTATACGTGGACCCGAACACTGAAGCTTTCTTT.

The J gene is TRBJ2-1, the V gene TRBV27, with 10 positions matching TRBD1. Losses at the gene ends were 6 bases for V and 6 bases for J; bases not matched to a gene: 8. The CDR3 covers 15 residues. CDR1 and CDR2 from the germline V gene are MNHEY and SMNVEV (reference sequence). The CDR3 sequence is CASSLGTGASNEQFF. The CDR3 DNA reads TGTGCCAGCAGCTTGGGGACAGGGGCATCCAATGAGCAGTTCTTC.

This sequence joins TRBV28 and TRBJ1-1; D is undetermined. V shed 2 bases and J shed 1 base, with 8 bases lying between them. Germline assignment: CDR1 MDHEN and CDR2 SYDVKM. This CDR3 contains 14 residues. CDR3 protein: CASSLKLENTEAFF. For the CDR3, the DNA is TGTGCCAGCAGTTTAAAGCTGGAGAACACTGAAGCTTTCTTT.

This rearrangement joins TRBV6-1 to TRBJ2-3, with TRBD2 matching 7 bases. Germline trimming cut 3 bases from V and 3 bases from J; bases unmatched to any gene: 12. The CDR3 runs 17 residues. Germline V gene lookup returns CDR1 MNHNS and CDR2 SASEGT. CDR3 region: CASSDTSGGGFTDTQYF. The CDR3 DNA follows: TGTGCCAGCAGTGACACCTCTGGGGGGGGGTTTACAGATACGCAGTATTTT.

The chain joins TRBV19 to TRBJ2-5; D remains unclear. Between the trimmed V and J ends, which lost 2 bases and 1 base, there was a span of 8 bases. The CDR3 consists of 14 residues. Germline lookup yields CDR1 LNHDA and CDR2 SQIVND (reference sequence). CDR3 sequence: CASSITGLQETQYF. The CDR3 DNA is TGTGCCAGTAGTATAACTGGGCTCCAAGAGACCCAGTACTTC.

This clone was seen a single time. A junction boundary mismatches the germline segment, possibly from a read error. The V call is TRBV7-7, the J call TRBJ2-1; 7 nucleotides line up with TRBD2. Germline loops: CDR1 SSHAT, CDR2 FNYEAQ (reference sequence). The CDR3 is 14 amino acids. CDR3 DNA sequence: TGTGCTAGCAGTTCGGGGGGTTTGGGCAATGAGCAGTTCTTC. Translated, it gives CASSSGGLGNEQFF.

This rearrangement joins TRBV27 to TRBJ2-1, with D hard to call. Trimming cost V 5 bases and J 15 bases, with 14 bases left between them. Germline CDR1 is MNHEY and CDR2 is SMNVEV (reference sequence). The CDR3 has 11 residues. The CDR3 sequence is CASSPSNLGFF. The CDR3 nucleotides read TGTGCCAGCAGTCCGTCAAACTTGGGGTTCTTC.

This chain connects TRBV7-9 to TRBJ2-1, with 12 bases lining up with TRBD2. The CDR3 extends over 18 amino acids. Germline loops: CDR1 SEHNR, CDR2 FQNEAQ (reference sequence). V shed 5 bases and J 5 bases; nucleotides not matched to a gene: 13. The CDR3 nucleotides read TGTGCCAGCAGCCCCCGGACCAGCGGACTAGCGGGACACAATGAGCAGTTCTTC. Translated: CASSPRTSGLAGHNEQFF.

This chain links TRBV7-9 with TRBJ2-3; 10 bases agree with TRBD2. The CDR3 sequence is 14 residues long. CDR1 SEHNR and CDR2 FQNEAQ come from the germline V gene (reference sequence). The V gene end was trimmed by 5 bases and the J gene end by 4 bases; junction bases not matched to a gene: 3. For the CDR3, the DNA is TGTGCCAGCAGCGTGAGCGGGGGGGCAGATACGCAGTATTTT. Encoded protein: CASSVSGGADTQYF.

The chain combines TRBV7-2 with TRBJ2-7; D remains ambiguous. The CDR3 spans 13 residues. The V gene lost 5 bases and the J gene lost 0 bases, with 8 bases spanning the gap. Germline-derived CDR1 and CDR2 are SGHTA and FQGNSA. The CDR3 reads CASSQTFSYEQYF. The CDR3 DNA reads TGTGCCAGCAGCCAGACATTCTCCTACGAGCAGTACTTC.

The table lists this clone with a few counts. The chain carries TRBV10-3 and TRBJ2-7; 11 positions agree with TRBD1. Unmatched junction bases numbered 11, after V lost 11 bases and J lost 5 bases. The CDR3 totals 14 residues. Germline values: CDR1 ENHRY, CDR2 SYGVKD. The CDR3 sequence is CALATGTGGHEQYF. The CDR3 bases are TGTGCCTTGGCGACCGGGACAGGGGGGCACGAGCAGTACTTC.

The chain employs TRBV9 and TRBJ1-6; TRBD1 matches 7 bases. J gave up 6 bases and V 3 bases, and 3 bases lay outside the gene matches. CDR3 size: 14 residues. Germline CDR1 reads SGDLS; CDR2 reads YYNGEE. CDR3 nucleotides: TGTGCCAGCAGCGACAGGGGTAGTAATTCACCCCTCCACTTT. Protein product: CASSDRGSNSPLHF.

The chain recombines TRBV5-6 with TRBJ2-7; TRBD1 aligns across 7 bases. This CDR3 spans 14 amino acids. V was pared by 0 bases and J by 5 bases, with 5 bases of the junction left unmatched. Germline lookup yields CDR1 SGHDT and CDR2 YYEEEE. The CDR3 loop reads CASSLGRGLNEQYF. The CDR3 DNA is TGTGCCAGCAGCTTGGGTAGGGGGCTCAACGAGCAGTACTTC.

This clone was seen once. The chain links TRBV30 to TRBJ2-7; D is perhaps TRBD2 (5 bases). Germline assignment: CDR1 GTSNPN and CDR2 SVGIG (reference sequence). The CDR3 is made up of 14 amino acids. V dropped 1 base and J dropped 3 bases, with 13 bases sitting between them. The DNA of the CDR3 is TGTGCCTGGAGTGCATTGGACGGGGACTACGAGCAGTACTTC. It encodes CAWSALDGDYEQYF.

The rearrangement links TRBV13 to TRBJ2-7, with D possibly being TRBD1 (5 bases). CDR3 length: 14 residues. CDR1 and CDR2 from the germline V gene are PRHDT and FYEKMQ (reference sequence). Trimming left V 5 bases short and J 5 bases short, with 16 bases between. This chain's CDR3 is CASSTRHGANEQYF. The CDR3 nucleotides read TGTGCCAGCAGCACAAGACATGGGGCCAACGAGCAGTACTTC.

This chain links TRBV19 with TRBJ1-4, with 10 bases identical to TRBD1. The CDR3 is made up of 17 amino acids. J gave up 3 bases and V 3 bases, and 7 bases lay outside the gene matches. Germline V gene data show CDR1 as LNHDA and CDR2 as SQIVND (reference sequence). The CDR3 spells CASSMPGQGPPNEKLFF. The CDR3 DNA sequence: TGTGCCAGTAGTATGCCGGGACAGGGGCCACCTAATGAAAAACTGTTTTTT.

The V gene is TRBV7-3, the J gene TRBJ2-3, with TRBD2 matching over 9 bases. CDR1 and CDR2 from the germline V gene are SGHTA and FQGTGA. The CDR3 contains 14 residues. Unmatched junction bases numbered 4, after V lost 5 bases and J lost 4 bases. The CDR3 DNA reads as TGTGCCAGCAGCCCGGGACTAGCCCCAGATACGCAGTATTTT. It yields the protein CASSPGLAPDTQYF.

The chain combines TRBV28 with TRBJ1-4; D is possibly TRBD1 (5 bases). CDR1 and CDR2 from the germline V gene are MDHEN and SYDVKM. The CDR3 extends over 16 amino acids. Trimming removed 4 bases from V and 0 bases from J, with 12 bases in between. As DNA, the CDR3 is TGTGCCAGCAGTTCGACCAGGGCAGCAACTAATGAAAAACTGTTTTTT. Its translation is CASSSTRAATNEKLFF.

This clone was observed a few times. The J gene is TRBJ2-5, the V gene TRBV7-9, with D tentatively TRBD2 (6 bases). V was shortened by 3 bases and J by 2 bases, with 7 bases between the two germline ends. CDR3 length equals 13 residues. From germline, CDR1 is SEHNR and CDR2 FQNEAQ (reference sequence). CDR3 sequence reads: CASSFGGQETQYF. The CDR3, as DNA: TGTGCCAGCAGCTTCGGAGGGCAAGAGACCCAGTACTTC.

This clone was counted many times. The rearrangement joins TRBV5-6 to TRBJ2-3; the D is unclear. Trimming removed 4 bases from V and 0 bases from J, with 6 bases in between. CDR1 is SGHDT, CDR2 YYEEEE, per germline. The CDR3 has 13 residues. The CDR3 reads CASSLSSTDTQYF. CDR3 nucleotides: TGTGCCAGCAGCCTCTCTAGCACAGATACGCAGTATTTT.

The chain uses TRBV27 and TRBJ1-4; D is uncertain. There are 14 residues in the CDR3. V dropped 5 bases and J dropped 1 base, with 8 bases sitting between them. Germline V lookup: CDR1 MNHEY, CDR2 SMNVEV (reference sequence). The CDR3 here is CASSGLGTNEKLFF. The CDR3 nucleotides are TGTGCCAGCAGTGGGTTGGGAACTAATGAAAAACTGTTTTTT. The whole variable domain, remainder taken from reference TRBV27 and TRBJ1-4, is EAQVTQNPRYLITVTGKKLTVTCSQNMNHEYMSWYRQDPGLGLRQIYYSMNVEVTDKGDVPEGYKVSRKEKRNFPLILESPSPNQTSLYFCASSGLGTNEKLFFGSGTQLSVL.

J is TRBJ2-2 and V is TRBV27, with 11 bases that match TRBD1. V lost 3 bases and J lost 1; bases outside the gene matches: 4. Germline lookup yields CDR1 MNHEY and CDR2 SMNVEV (reference sequence). This CDR3 comprises 17 residues. The CDR3 DNA sequence: TGTGCCAGCAGTTTTCGGGACAGGGGGAAGAACACCGGGGAGCTGTTTTTT. Its translation: CASSFRDRGKNTGELFF.

This rearrangement joins TRBV11-2 to TRBJ2-7; 15 nucleotides agree with TRBD2. The V segment lost 4 bases and the J segment 5 bases; nucleotides outside the gene matches: 9. This CDR3 is built from 17 residues. Per the germline V gene, CDR1 is SGHAT and CDR2 is FQNNGV. The DNA of the CDR3 is TGTGCCAGCAGCTCTTCCGGACTAGCGGGAGGGGGGGACGAGCAGTACTTC. Its translation is CASSSSGLAGGGDEQYF.